This TCR beta chain derives from a study of OX40 agonist ivuxolimab in advanced cancers. Data came from immunoSEQ multiplex PCR; TCRdb stores just in-frame clones and leaves some out. Of about 71,000 clones in the sample, approximately 90% were seen once. Per germline, CDR1 MNHNY and CDR2 SVGAGI (reference sequence). CDR3 length equals 16 residues. V was clipped by 3 bases and J by 4 bases; unmatched bases: 7. The sequencing here drew on CD4+ or CD8+ T cells sorted from blood, taken in a trial of the OX40 agonist ivuxolimab. The TCR comes from an adult with an advanced solid tumor such as melanoma, head and neck, liver or kidney cancer. The V and J genes are TRBV6-6 and TRBJ1-5, with TRBD1 identical over 9 bases. The CDR3 loop is CASSYPGTGMNQPQHF. In DNA, the CDR3 is TGTGCCAGCAGTTATCCCGGGACAGGGATGAATCAGCCCCAGCATTTT.